Ten or more counts support the clone carrying this T cell receptor beta chain. This sample is drawn from a study of early T cells in non-severe SARS-CoV-2 infection. V lost 0 bases, J lost 6 bases, and 8 bases stayed unmatched. The CDR3 is made up of 15 amino acids. Germline V gene sequence: CDR1 SGHRS, CDR2 YFSETQ. Individual cDNA molecules carried attached unique molecular identifiers. Each CDR3 protein is one row after TCRdb ran MiXCR on the 5' RACE reads. This sample carries about 97,000 distinct CDR3 sequences, 11% of them seen once, and the ten largest clones take just over 4.5%. V usage is TRBV5-1 and J usage is TRBJ1-1, with 7 bases lining up with TRBD1. The TCR was taken from an adult who was a healthcare worker with PCR-confirmed SARS-CoV-2 infection or an uninfected control (not recorded which). This sample comprised whole blood, obtained at baseline. CDR3 DNA: TGCGCCAGCAGCTTGGTTTTGACAGGGATGTCTGAAGCTTTCTTT. This gives the protein CASSLVLTGMSEAFF.